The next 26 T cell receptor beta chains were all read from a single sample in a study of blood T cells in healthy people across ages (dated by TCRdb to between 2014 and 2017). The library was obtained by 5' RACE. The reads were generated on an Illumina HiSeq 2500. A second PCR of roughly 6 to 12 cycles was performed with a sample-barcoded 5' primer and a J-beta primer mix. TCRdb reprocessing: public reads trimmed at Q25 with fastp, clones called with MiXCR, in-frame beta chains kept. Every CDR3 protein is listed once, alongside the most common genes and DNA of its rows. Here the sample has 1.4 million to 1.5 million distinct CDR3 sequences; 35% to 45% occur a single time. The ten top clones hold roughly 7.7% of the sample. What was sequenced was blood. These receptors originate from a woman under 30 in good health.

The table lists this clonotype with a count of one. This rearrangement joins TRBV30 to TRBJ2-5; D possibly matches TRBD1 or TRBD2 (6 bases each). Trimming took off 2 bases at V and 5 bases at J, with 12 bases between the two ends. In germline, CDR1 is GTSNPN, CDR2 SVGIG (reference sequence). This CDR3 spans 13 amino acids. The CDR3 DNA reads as TGTGCCTGGAGTATTAGGGGGAGGGAGACCCAGTACTTC. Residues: CAWSIRGRETQYF. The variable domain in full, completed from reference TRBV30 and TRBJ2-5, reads SQTIHQWPATLVQPVGSPLSLECTVEGTSNPNLYWYRQAAGRGLQLLFYSVGIGQISSEVPQNLSASRPQDRQFILSSKKLLLSDSGFYLCAWSIRGRETQYFGPGTRLLVL.

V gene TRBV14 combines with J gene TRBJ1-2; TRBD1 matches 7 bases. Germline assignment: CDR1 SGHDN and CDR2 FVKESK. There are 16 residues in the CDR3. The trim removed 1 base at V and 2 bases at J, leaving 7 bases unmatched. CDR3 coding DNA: TGTGCCAGCAGCCAAGTGAGGACAGGCTTCAACTATGGCTACACCTTC. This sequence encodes CASSQVRTGFNYGYTF. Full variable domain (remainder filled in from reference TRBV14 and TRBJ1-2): EAGVTQFPSHSVIEKGQTVTLRCDPISGHDNLYWYRRVMGKEIKFLLHFVKESKQDESGMPNNRFLAERTGGTYSTLKVQPAELEDSGVYFCASSQVRTGFNYGYTFGSGTRLTVV.

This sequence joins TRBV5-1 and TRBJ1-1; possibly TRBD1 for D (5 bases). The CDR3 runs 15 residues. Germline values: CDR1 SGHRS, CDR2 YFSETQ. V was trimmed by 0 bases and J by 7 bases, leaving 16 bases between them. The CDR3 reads CASSLDWGRINEAFF. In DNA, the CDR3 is TGCGCCAGCAGCTTGGACTGGGGCCGCATCAATGAAGCTTTCTTT.

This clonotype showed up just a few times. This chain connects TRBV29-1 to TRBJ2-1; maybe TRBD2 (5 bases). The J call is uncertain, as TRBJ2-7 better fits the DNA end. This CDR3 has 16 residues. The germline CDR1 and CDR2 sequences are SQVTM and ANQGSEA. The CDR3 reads CSVPSGGPSSYNEQYF. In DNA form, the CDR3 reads TGCAGCGTACCTTCGGGCGGGCCGAGCTCCTACAATGAGCAGTACTTC.

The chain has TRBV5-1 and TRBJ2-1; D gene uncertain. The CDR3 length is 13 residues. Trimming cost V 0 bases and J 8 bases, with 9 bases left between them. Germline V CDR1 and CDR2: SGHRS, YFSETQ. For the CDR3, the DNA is TGCGCCAGCAGCTTGGGCGTGGGTCATGAGCAGTTCTTC. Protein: CASSLGVGHEQFF.

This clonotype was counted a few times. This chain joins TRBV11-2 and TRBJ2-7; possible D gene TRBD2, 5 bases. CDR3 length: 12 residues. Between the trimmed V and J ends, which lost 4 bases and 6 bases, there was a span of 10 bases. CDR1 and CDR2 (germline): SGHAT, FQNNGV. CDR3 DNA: TGTGCCAGCAGCTACGTCCGGGGCGAGCAGTACTTC. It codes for CASSYVRGEQYF.

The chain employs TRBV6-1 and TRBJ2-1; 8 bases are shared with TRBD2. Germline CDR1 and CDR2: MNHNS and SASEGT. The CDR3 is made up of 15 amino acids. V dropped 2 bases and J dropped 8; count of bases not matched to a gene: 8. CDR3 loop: CASSETSGSRDEQFF. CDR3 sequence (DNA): TGTGCCAGCAGTGAAACAAGCGGGAGCCGGGATGAGCAGTTCTTC.

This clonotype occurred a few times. As DNA, the CDR3 is TGCGCCAGCAGCGCGGACGCCAGCCTTGAAGCTTTCTTT. This encodes CASSADASLEAFF. V gene TRBV5-1 combines with J gene TRBJ1-1; no clear D. V lost 4 bases and J 7 bases, leaving 14 bases between the germline ends. This CDR3 has 13 amino acids. Germline V CDR1 and CDR2: SGHRS, YFSETQ.

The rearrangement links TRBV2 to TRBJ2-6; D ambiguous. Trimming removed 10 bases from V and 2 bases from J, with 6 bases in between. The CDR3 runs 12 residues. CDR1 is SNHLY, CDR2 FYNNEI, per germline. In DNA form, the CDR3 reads TGTGCCACCCAACCTGGGGCCAACGTCCTGACTTTC. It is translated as CATQPGANVLTF.

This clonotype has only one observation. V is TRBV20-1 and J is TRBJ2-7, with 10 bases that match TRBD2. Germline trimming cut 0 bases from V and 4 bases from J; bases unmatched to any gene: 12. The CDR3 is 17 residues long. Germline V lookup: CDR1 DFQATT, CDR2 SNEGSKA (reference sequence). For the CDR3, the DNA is TGCAGTGCTAGAGATTCGGCTAGCGGGAGACTTGCTTACGAGCAGTACTTC. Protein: CSARDSASGRLAYEQYF.

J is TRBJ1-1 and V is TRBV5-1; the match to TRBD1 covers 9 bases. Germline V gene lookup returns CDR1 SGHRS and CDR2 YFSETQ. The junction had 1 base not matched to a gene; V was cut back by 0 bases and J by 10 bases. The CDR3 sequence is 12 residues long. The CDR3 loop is CASSLEGQGAFF. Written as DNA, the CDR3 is TGCGCCAGCAGCTTGGAGGGACAGGGAGCTTTCTTT.

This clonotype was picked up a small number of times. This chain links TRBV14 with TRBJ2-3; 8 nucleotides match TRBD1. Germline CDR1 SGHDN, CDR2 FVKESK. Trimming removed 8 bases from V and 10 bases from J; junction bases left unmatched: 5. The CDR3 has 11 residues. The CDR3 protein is CASQQGDAQYF. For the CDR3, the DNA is TGTGCCAGCCAACAGGGGGATGCGCAGTATTTT.

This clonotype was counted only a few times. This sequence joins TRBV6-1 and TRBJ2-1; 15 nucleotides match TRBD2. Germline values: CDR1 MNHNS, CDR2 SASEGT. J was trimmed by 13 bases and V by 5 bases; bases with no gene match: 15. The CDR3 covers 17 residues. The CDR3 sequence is CASSRLSGLAGGGDQFF. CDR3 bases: TGTGCCAGCAGTCGACTATCGGGACTAGCGGGAGGCGGCGATCAGTTCTTC.

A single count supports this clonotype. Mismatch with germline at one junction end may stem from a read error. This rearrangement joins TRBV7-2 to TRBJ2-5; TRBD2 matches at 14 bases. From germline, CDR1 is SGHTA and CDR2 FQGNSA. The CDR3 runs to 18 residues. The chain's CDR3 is CANSSFGTSGGWSETQYF. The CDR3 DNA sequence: TGTGCCAACAGCTCCTTTGGGACTAGCGGGGGTTGGAGTGAGACCCAGTACTTC.

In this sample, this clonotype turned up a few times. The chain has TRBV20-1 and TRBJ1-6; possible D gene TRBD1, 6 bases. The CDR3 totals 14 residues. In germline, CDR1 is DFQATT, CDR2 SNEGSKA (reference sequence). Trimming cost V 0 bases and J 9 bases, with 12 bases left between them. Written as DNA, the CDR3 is TGCAGTGCTAGAGATGGAAGGGGGTCTTCACCCCTCCACTTT. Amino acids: CSARDGRGSSPLHF.

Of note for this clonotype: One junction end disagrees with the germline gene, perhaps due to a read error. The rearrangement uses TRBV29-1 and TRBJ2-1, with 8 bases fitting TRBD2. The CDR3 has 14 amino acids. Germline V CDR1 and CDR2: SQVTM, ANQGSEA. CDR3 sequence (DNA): TGCAGCGCCCAAGCGGGAGCCCCCTACAATGAGCGGTTCTTC. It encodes CSAQAGAPYNERFF.

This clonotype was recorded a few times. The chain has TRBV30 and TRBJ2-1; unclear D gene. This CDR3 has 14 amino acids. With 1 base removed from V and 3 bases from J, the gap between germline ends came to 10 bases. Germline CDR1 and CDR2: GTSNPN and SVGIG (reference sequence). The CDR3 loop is CAWSGLSFYNEQFF. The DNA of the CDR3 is TGTGCCTGGAGTGGACTTTCCTTCTACAATGAGCAGTTCTTC.

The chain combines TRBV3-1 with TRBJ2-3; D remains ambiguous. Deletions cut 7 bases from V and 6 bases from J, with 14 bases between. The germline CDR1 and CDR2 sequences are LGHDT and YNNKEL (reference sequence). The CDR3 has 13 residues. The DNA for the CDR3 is TGTGCCAGCAATGGCGGCATCCGCGATACGCAGTATTTT. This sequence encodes CASNGGIRDTQYF.

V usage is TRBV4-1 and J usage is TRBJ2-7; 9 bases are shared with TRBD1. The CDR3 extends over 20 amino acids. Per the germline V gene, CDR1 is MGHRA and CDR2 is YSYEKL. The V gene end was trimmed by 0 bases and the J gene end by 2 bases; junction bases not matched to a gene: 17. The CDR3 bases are TGCGCCAGCAGCCAAGATAAGGGACAGGGTTTAGTCGGGCGCACCTACGAGCAGTACTTC. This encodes CASSQDKGQGLVGRTYEQYF.

The CDR3: CASSLESARLAGELFF. The CDR3 DNA reads as TGTGCCAGCAGCTTAGAGAGCGCCCGGTTGGCCGGGGAGCTGTTTTTT. The chain uses TRBV7-2 and TRBJ2-2; D gene ambiguous. Looked up from germline, CDR1 is SGHTA and CDR2 is FQGNSA. The CDR3 runs 16 residues. Trimming left V 1 base short and J 6 bases short, with 15 bases between.

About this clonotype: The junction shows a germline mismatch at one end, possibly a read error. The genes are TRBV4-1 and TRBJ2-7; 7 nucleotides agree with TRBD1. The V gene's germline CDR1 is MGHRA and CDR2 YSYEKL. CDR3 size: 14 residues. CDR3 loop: CASNQLTGWYEQYF. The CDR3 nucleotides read TGCGCCAGCAACCAATTGACAGGGTGGTACGAACAGTACTTC.

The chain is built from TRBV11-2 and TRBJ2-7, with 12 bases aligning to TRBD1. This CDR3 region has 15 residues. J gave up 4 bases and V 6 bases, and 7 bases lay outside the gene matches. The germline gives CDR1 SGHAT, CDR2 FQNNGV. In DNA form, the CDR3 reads TGTGCCAGCAGGCATGGGACAGGGGGCTCTTACGAGCAGTACTTC. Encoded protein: CASRHGTGGSYEQYF.

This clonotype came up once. The CDR3 coding sequence is TGTGCCACCGGGGACGGATTCTATAATGAGCAGTACTTC. Translating it yields CATGDGFYNEQYF. The rearrangement links TRBV2 to TRBJ2-5; D could derive from TRBD1 or TRBD2 (5 bases each). The V end was cut by 10 bases, the J end by 11 bases, with 23 bases between. The CDR3 has 13 amino acids. The germline V gene encodes CDR1 SNHLY and CDR2 FYNNEI.

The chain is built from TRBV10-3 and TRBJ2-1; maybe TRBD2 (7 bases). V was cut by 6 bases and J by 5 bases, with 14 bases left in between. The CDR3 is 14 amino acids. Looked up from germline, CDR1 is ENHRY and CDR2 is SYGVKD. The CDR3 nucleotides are TGTGCCATCAGCGGGAGAGGGGGGGACAATGAGCAGTTCTTC. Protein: CAISGRGGDNEQFF.

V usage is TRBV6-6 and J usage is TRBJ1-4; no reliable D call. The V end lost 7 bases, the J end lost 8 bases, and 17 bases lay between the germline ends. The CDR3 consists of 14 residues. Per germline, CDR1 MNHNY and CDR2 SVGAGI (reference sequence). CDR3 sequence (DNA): TGTGCCAGCACCGCATTTAGGGTTGGAGAAAAACTGTTTTTT. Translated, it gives CASTAFRVGEKLFF.

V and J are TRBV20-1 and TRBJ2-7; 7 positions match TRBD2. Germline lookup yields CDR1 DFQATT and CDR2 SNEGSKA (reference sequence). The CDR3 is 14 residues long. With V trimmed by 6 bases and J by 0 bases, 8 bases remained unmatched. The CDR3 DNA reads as TGCAGTGCCTCAGGCGGGGGAGCCTCCTACGAGCAGTACTTC. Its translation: CSASGGGASYEQYF.